Included here is one T cell receptor (beta chain) sequence, with context. The sample belongs to a study of shared clonotypes between healthy human individuals. The J segment lost 1 base and the V segment lost 2 bases, leaving 7 bases of the junction unmatched. Germline V CDR1 and CDR2: LGHNA, YSLEER. This CDR3 has 16 amino acids. TCRdb's copy holds only in-frame clones and misses some; the assay was immunoSEQ multiplex PCR. Here the sample spans some 1.4 million clones, approximately 96% being singletons. The rearrangement uses TRBV4-3 and TRBJ2-7; TRBD2 agrees at 8 bases. The material sequenced was naive CD4+ T cells sorted from blood. Subset defined: CD45RA+ positively selected. The receptor's source is a man between 25 and 39 years old in good health. CDR3 region: CASSQSTSGWSYEQYF. The DNA for the CDR3 is TGCGCCAGCAGCCAATCTACTAGCGGATGGTCCTACGAGCAGTACTTC.